The 2 T cell receptor beta chains listed next were all sequenced from one sample in a study of blood T cell repertoires in COVID-19. Here immunoSEQ multiplex PCR was the method, and the copy in TCRdb shows in-frame clones only, minus some. This sample yields a few hundred thousand clones, of which about 89% are seen a single time; approximately 3.7% belongs to the top ten. The sequencing sample was made of PBMCs or T cells enriched from blood (not recorded which). The receptors here all came from a woman in her thirties who had recovered from COVID-19.

The CDR3 is CSAGSASYGYTF. For the CDR3, the DNA is TGCAGCGCAGGGAGTGCGAGCTATGGCTACACCTTC. V is TRBV29-1 and J is TRBJ1-2; a weak D match, TRBD1 (5 bases). The V end was cut by 7 bases, the J end by 4 bases, with 13 bases between. The CDR3 totals 12 residues. Germline values: CDR1 SQVTM, CDR2 ANQGSEA.

V is TRBV11-2 and J is TRBJ1-2; D is unclear. Trimming pared 1 base from V and 5 bases from J, leaving 23 bases between. Per germline, CDR1 SGHAT and CDR2 FQNNGV. CDR3 size: 18 residues. The CDR3 sequence: CASSLGQVLEKALYGYTF. CDR3 nucleotide sequence: TGTGCCAGCAGCTTAGGGCAGGTCCTCGAGAAAGCCCTATATGGCTACACCTTC.